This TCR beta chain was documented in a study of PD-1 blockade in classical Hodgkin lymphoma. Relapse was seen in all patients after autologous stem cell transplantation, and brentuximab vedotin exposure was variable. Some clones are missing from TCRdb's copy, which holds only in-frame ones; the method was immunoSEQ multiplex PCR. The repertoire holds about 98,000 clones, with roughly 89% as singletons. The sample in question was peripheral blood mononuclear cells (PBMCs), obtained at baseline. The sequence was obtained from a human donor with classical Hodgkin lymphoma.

The CDR3 DNA reads as TGTGCCAGTAGTGGGGGGACTAGTCGGACCACAGATACGCAGTATTTT. This gives the protein CASSGGTSRTTDTQYF. This chain joins TRBV19 and TRBJ2-3, with 8 bases fitting TRBD2. The CDR3 loop spans 16 amino acids. V trimming: 5 bases; J trimming: 2 bases; junction bases outside the gene matches: 9. Germline CDR1 LNHDA, CDR2 SQIVND (reference sequence). The variable domain in full, completed from reference TRBV19 and TRBJ2-3, reads DGGITQSPKYLFRKEGQNVTLSCEQNLNHDAMYWYRQDPGQGLRLIYYSQIVNDFQKGDIAEGYSVSREKKESFPLTVTSAQKNPTAFYLCASSGGTSRTTDTQYFGPGTRLTVL.